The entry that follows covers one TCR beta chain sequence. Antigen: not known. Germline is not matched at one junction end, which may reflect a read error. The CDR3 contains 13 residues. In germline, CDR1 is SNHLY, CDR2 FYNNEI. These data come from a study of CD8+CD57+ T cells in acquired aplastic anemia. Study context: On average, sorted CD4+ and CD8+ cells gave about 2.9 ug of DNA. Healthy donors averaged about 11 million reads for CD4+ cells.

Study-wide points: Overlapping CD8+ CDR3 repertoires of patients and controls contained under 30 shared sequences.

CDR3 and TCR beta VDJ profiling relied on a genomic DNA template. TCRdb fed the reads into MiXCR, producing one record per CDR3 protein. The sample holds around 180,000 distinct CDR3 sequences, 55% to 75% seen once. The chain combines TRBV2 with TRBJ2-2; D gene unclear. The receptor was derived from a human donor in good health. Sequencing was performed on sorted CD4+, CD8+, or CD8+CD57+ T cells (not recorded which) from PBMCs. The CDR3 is CATSDPNTGELFF. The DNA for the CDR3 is TGTGCCACCAGTGACCCGAACACCGGGGAGCTGTTTTTT.